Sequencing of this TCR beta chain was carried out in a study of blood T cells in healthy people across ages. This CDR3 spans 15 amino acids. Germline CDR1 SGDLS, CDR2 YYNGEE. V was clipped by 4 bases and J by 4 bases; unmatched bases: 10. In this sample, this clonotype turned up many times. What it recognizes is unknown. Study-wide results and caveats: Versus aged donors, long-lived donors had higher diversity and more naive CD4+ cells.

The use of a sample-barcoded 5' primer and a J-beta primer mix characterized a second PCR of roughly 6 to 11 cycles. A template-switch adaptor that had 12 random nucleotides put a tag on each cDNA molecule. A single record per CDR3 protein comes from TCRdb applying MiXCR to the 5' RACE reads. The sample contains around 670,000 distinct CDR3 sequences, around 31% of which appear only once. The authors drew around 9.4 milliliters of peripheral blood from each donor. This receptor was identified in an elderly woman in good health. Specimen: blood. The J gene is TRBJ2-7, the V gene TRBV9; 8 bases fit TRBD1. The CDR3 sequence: CASSKTGQGLYEQYF. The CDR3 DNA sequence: TGTGCCAGCAGCAAAACCGGACAGGGATTATACGAGCAGTACTTC.